One and the same sample provided the 17 T cell receptor beta chains below, sequenced in a study of shared clonotypes between healthy human individuals. Sequencing used immunoSEQ multiplex PCR; TCRdb keeps in-frame clones, though not all of them. The data hold about 980,000 clones, with 70% to 85% observed a single time. Sequencing was done on a sample of memory CD4+ T cells sorted from blood. Subset reported: CD45RA-negative fraction. The source of these receptors is a man aged 18 to 35 in good health.

The chain combines TRBV28 with TRBJ1-2; 7 positions agree with TRBD1. Trimming cost V 7 bases and J 0 bases; bases outside gene matches: 8. Germline V gene sequence: CDR1 MDHEN, CDR2 SYDVKM. This CDR3 has 15 residues. The CDR3 bases are TGTGCCAGCATGCCTTCAGACAGGGCTAACTATGGCTACACCTTC. It translates to CASMPSDRANYGYTF.

The CDR3 region is CASSPVRVGIQYF. In nucleotides, the CDR3 is TGTGCCAGCAGCCCGGTCAGGGTTGGCATTCAGTACTTC. The genes are TRBV7-2 and TRBJ2-4; possibly TRBD1 for D (5 bases). The V gene's germline CDR1 is SGHTA and CDR2 FQGNSA. V lost 5 bases and J lost 9, with 14 bases in between. CDR3 length equals 13 residues.

This clone was picked up a small number of times. The chain is built from TRBV9 and TRBJ2-5; the match to TRBD2 covers 8 bases. Per germline, CDR1 SGDLS and CDR2 YYNGEE. V gave up 3 bases and J gave up 5 bases; unmatched junction bases: 12. The CDR3 totals 16 residues. CDR3 loop: CASSAGARGDGETQYF. The CDR3 coding sequence is TGTGCCAGCAGCGCCGGAGCGCGGGGGGACGGCGAGACCCAGTACTTC.

The chain uses TRBV18 and TRBJ1-2; 8 bases align to TRBD1. The CDR3 loop spans 13 amino acids. Germline CDR1 KGHSH, CDR2 LQKENI. Trimming cost V 4 bases and J 8 bases; bases outside gene matches: 6. CDR3 loop: CASSQDRVKGYTF. CDR3 sequence (DNA): TGTGCCAGCTCACAGGACAGGGTAAAAGGCTACACCTTC. Based on the CDR3 plus reference TRBV18 and TRBJ1-2, the full variable domain is NAGVMQNPRHLVRRRGQEARLRCSPMKGHSHVYWYRQLPEEGLKFMVYLQKENIIDESGMPKERFSAEFPKEGPSILRIQQVVRGDSAAYFCASSQDRVKGYTFGSGTRLTVV.

Only a few counts were recorded for this clone. This sequence joins TRBV9 and TRBJ2-1; 16 bases line up with TRBD2. CDR1 SGDLS and CDR2 YYNGEE come from the germline V gene. V shed 2 bases and J 6 bases; nucleotides not matched to a gene: 8. This CDR3 spans 18 amino acids. CDR3 sequence reads: CASSVGLAGGRSPNEQFF. CDR3 sequence (DNA): TGTGCCAGCAGCGTGGGACTAGCGGGAGGGAGATCCCCCAATGAGCAGTTCTTC.

The chain couples TRBV10-1 to TRBJ2-3, with D unresolved. This CDR3 region has 16 residues. V gave up 2 bases and J gave up 6 bases, with 18 bases separating them. Germline loops: CDR1 WNHNN, CDR2 SYGVQD (reference sequence). The CDR3 DNA sequence: TGCGCCAGCAGTGAGCGGCCCCCATCCTCGGCGGATACGCAGTATTTT. Its protein is CASSERPPSSADTQYF.

This clone was seen once. This chain joins TRBV19 and TRBJ1-6, with D possibly being TRBD1 (6 bases). The V and J ends lost 3 bases and 6 bases respectively, with 12 bases between them. The CDR3 has 15 residues. Germline CDR1 reads LNHDA; CDR2 reads SQIVND (reference sequence). Here the CDR3 reads CASSIERTVNSPLHF. The DNA of the CDR3 is TGTGCCAGTAGTATCGAAAGGACAGTTAATTCACCCCTCCACTTT.

Only a few counts were recorded for this clone. The CDR3 nucleotides read TGTGCCAGCAGCCCAGGGGACAGTGCTTTTGAAGCTTTCTTT. Translated, it gives CASSPGDSAFEAFF. The rearrangement joins TRBV9 to TRBJ1-1, with TRBD1 identical over 7 bases. With V trimmed by 4 bases and J by 7 bases, 10 bases remained unmatched. The CDR3 is made up of 14 amino acids. Germline V gives CDR1 SGDLS, CDR2 YYNGEE.

This sequence joins TRBV6-1 and TRBJ1-3; D gene ambiguous. Germline V gene sequence: CDR1 MNHNS, CDR2 SASEGT. V shed 6 bases and J shed 0 bases, with 12 bases lying between them. The CDR3 runs to 15 residues. CDR3 residues: CASRDLISSGNTIYF. The CDR3 nucleotides read TGTGCCAGCAGGGACCTCATCAGCTCTGGAAACACCATATATTTT.

This chain links TRBV19 with TRBJ1-5; D remains ambiguous. Trimming pared 5 bases from V and 3 bases from J, leaving 11 bases between. Per germline, CDR1 LNHDA and CDR2 SQIVND (reference sequence). CDR3 size: 14 residues. CDR3 nucleotides: TGTGCCAGTAGTTCACTCACTATCAATCAGCCCCAGCATTTT. It is translated as CASSSLTINQPQHF.

The chain is built from TRBV7-2 and TRBJ2-7; possibly TRBD1 for D (5 bases). The CDR3 has 15 amino acids. The V end was cut by 6 bases, the J end by 2 bases, with 17 bases between. In germline, CDR1 is SGHTA, CDR2 FQGNSA. The chain's CDR3 is CASSSESLGAYEQYF. Written as DNA, the CDR3 is TGTGCCAGCAGTTCAGAGAGTCTAGGGGCCTACGAGCAGTACTTC. The complete variable domain, with remaining parts taken from reference TRBV7-2 and TRBJ2-7, reads GAGVSQSPSNKVTEKGKDVELRCDPISGHTALYWYRQSLGQGLEFLIYFQGNSAPDKSGLPSDRFSAERTGGSVSTLTIQRTQQEDSAVYLCASSSESLGAYEQYFGPGTRLTVT.

This chain links TRBV6-1 with TRBJ2-1; D tentatively reads TRBD1 or TRBD2 (5 bases each). The germline V gene has CDR1 MNHNS and CDR2 SASEGT. This CDR3 contains 16 residues. The V end lost 1 base, the J end lost 3 bases, and 13 bases lay between the germline ends. The CDR3 loop is CASSEEGSGNYNEQFF. Here the CDR3 DNA reads TGTGCCAGCAGTGAAGAGGGGTCGGGGAACTACAATGAGCAGTTCTTC.

The chain employs TRBV15 and TRBJ2-7, with a weak D call TRBD2 (5 bases). CDR3 size: 16 residues. V shed 0 bases and J shed 7 bases, with 19 bases lying between them. In germline, CDR1 is LNHNV, CDR2 YYDKDF (reference sequence). The DNA of the CDR3 is TGTGCCACCAGCAGAGATCAGGCTAGCCTATCGGGAGAGCAGTACTTC. This gives the protein CATSRDQASLSGEQYF.

The V and J genes are TRBV7-2 and TRBJ2-1; TRBD2 matches at 7 bases. This CDR3 region has 17 residues. Germline CDR1 and CDR2: SGHTA and FQGNSA. V lost 1 base to trimming and J lost 2 bases; unmatched junction nucleotides: 8. The CDR3: CASSLVSAGVAYNEQFF. In DNA form, the CDR3 reads TGTGCCAGCAGCTTAGTCTCGGCGGGAGTTGCCTACAATGAGCAGTTCTTC.

The V call is TRBV6-1, the J call TRBJ2-1, with D unresolved. Germline CDR1 reads MNHNS; CDR2 reads SASEGT. V lost 6 bases and J lost 10, with 7 bases in between. The CDR3 is 10 residues long. The CDR3 region has the DNA TGTGCCAGCAGCCTCCACGAGCAGTTCTTC. Protein sequence: CASSLHEQFF.

With respect to this clone: This same CDR3 is encoded by further DNA sequences in the sample. V gene TRBV9 combines with J gene TRBJ1-4; no clear D gene. The V gene lost 3 bases and the J gene lost 1 base, with 7 bases spanning the gap. The V gene's germline CDR1 is SGDLS and CDR2 YYNGEE. CDR3 size: 14 residues. CDR3 coding DNA: TGTGCCAGCAGCGACAGACTAACTAATGAAAAACTGTTTTTT. Translation: CASSDRLTNEKLFF.

On this clone: Additional DNA sequences in this sample encode the identical CDR3. The chain recombines TRBV6-1 with TRBJ1-6; D not certain. V was shortened by 2 bases and J by 10 bases, with 9 bases between the two germline ends. CDR1 and CDR2 (germline): MNHNS, SASEGT. The CDR3 is 13 residues long. The CDR3 is CASSEYSNSPLHF. The DNA for the CDR3 is TGTGCCAGCAGTGAATACTCCAACTCACCCCTCCACTTT.